These 27 T cell receptor beta chains share one sample of origin, sequenced in a study of T cell repertoires in cytomegalovirus infection. One entry per CDR3 protein results from TCRdb running MiXCR on the reads. Of 110,000 or so distinct CDR3 sequences in the sample, 30% were seen once. These receptors' antigens are unknown. The specimen comprised CD8+ T cells from cultured PBMCs, sampled from culture after CMV antigen stimulation. Every receptor here comes from a human donor in good health (CMV status not recorded). Some clones in this sample may be carry-over from other donors' samples.

DNA of the CDR3: TGTGCCAGCAGCCCAGGGCCGCAGGGTACCCAGCCCCAGCATTTT. Translated: CASSPGPQGTQPQHF. This rearrangement joins TRBV11-1 to TRBJ1-5; TRBD1 might be the D (5 bases). In germline, CDR1 is SGHAT, CDR2 FQDESV (reference sequence). The CDR3 has 15 amino acids. Trimming took 5 bases from V and 7 from J, leaving 18 bases between them.

This rearrangement joins TRBV7-9 to TRBJ2-7, with D uncertain. V was shortened by 11 bases and J by 6 bases, with 17 bases between the two germline ends. CDR1 and CDR2 from the germline V gene are SEHNR and FQNEAQ (reference sequence). The length of the CDR3 is 12 residues. CDR3 DNA: TGTGCCCCTGGGCTGGTCTCGGGCGAGCAGTACTTC. This gives the protein CAPGLVSGEQYF.

The table lists this clonotype with many counts. The chain uses TRBV7-3 and TRBJ2-1, with 7 nucleotides matching TRBD2. This CDR3 spans 15 amino acids. Unmatched junction bases numbered 1, after V lost 0 bases and J lost 2 bases. The germline gives CDR1 SGHTA, CDR2 FQGTGA. This CDR3 is CASSLTRGAYNEQFF. The CDR3 DNA reads TGTGCCAGCAGCTTAACCCGGGGGGCCTACAATGAGCAGTTCTTC.

This clonotype was picked up a small number of times. The chain joins TRBV4-2 to TRBJ1-1, with 11 nucleotides matching TRBD1. The germline V gene encodes CDR1 LGHNA and CDR2 YNFKEQ. The CDR3 loop spans 15 amino acids. V was clipped by 6 bases and J by 4 bases; unmatched bases: 7. CDR3 in DNA: TGTGCCAGCAGTTTACCGGGACAGGGGGTCACTGAAGCTTTCTTT. It is translated as CASSLPGQGVTEAFF.

V and J are TRBV5-1 and TRBJ1-6, with a weak D call TRBD1 (5 bases). This CDR3 comprises 14 residues. Looked up from germline, CDR1 is SGHRS and CDR2 is YFSETQ. Trimming shortened V by 5 bases and J by 5 bases, and 11 bases separated the two germline ends. Written as DNA, the CDR3 is TGCGCCAGCAGACAAGGGACTGATAATTCACCCCTCCACTTT. This codes for CASRQGTDNSPLHF.

Ten or more counts support this clonotype. The genes are TRBV7-8 and TRBJ2-3, with D uncertain. Trimming pared 2 bases from V and 2 bases from J, leaving 11 bases between. Germline CDR1 is SGHVS and CDR2 is FQNEAQ. The CDR3 contains 15 residues. CDR3 in amino acids: CASSLNPATTDTQYF. CDR3 coding DNA: TGTGCCAGCAGCTTAAACCCAGCAACCACAGATACGCAGTATTTT.

Within the sample, this clonotype is medium-sized. The chain has TRBV28 and TRBJ1-5, with D unclear. V dropped 5 bases and J dropped 4 bases, with 12 bases sitting between them. The germline V gene encodes CDR1 MDHEN and CDR2 SYDVKM. This CDR3 is 14 amino acids long. The CDR3 spells CASSPPEYNQPQHF. DNA for the CDR3: TGTGCCAGCAGTCCCCCGGAATATAATCAGCCCCAGCATTTT.

Details on this clonotype: A much larger clone differs by one base, so this may be a read error. The chain couples TRBV7-9 to TRBJ2-1; 12 bases agree with TRBD2. Germline CDR1 reads SEHNR; CDR2 reads FQNEAQ (reference sequence). The CDR3 contains 18 residues. CDR3: CANSPDKRLAGAYNEQFF. The DNA for the CDR3 is TGTGCCAACAGCCCGGATAAGCGACTAGCGGGGGCATACAATGAGCAGTTCTTC.

This clonotype was seen only once. V gene TRBV28 combines with J gene TRBJ1-2; D is undetermined. CDR1 and CDR2 (germline): MDHEN, SYDVKM. This CDR3 has 16 residues. V lost 6 bases, J lost 2 bases, and 19 bases lay in between. The CDR3 sequence is CASSPPFRKTNYGYTF. Here the CDR3 DNA reads TGTGCCAGCAGCCCCCCCTTTCGTAAAACCAACTATGGCTACACCTTC.

CDR3 sequence reads: CASSYTEDRGEKLFF. CDR3 DNA sequence: TGTGCCAGCAGTTACACTGAGGACCGGGGAGAAAAACTGTTTTTT. This rearrangement joins TRBV6-5 to TRBJ1-4; D gene ambiguous. CDR3 size: 15 residues. The germline gives CDR1 MNHEY, CDR2 SVGAGI. V shed 2 bases and J shed 8 bases, with 15 bases lying between them.

This chain connects TRBV20-1 to TRBJ1-4; 10 bases agree with TRBD1. The V segment lost 5 bases and the J segment 2 bases; nucleotides outside the gene matches: 11. Germline assignment: CDR1 DFQATT and CDR2 SNEGSKA (reference sequence). This CDR3 spans 17 amino acids. Here the CDR3 reads CSARGTGDLSTNEKLFF. CDR3 DNA sequence: TGCAGTGCTCGAGGGACAGGGGATTTGTCGACTAATGAAAAACTGTTTTTT.

This clonotype was observed a few times. The chain recombines TRBV27 with TRBJ1-5; TRBD1 matches at 9 bases. V lost 5 bases to trimming and J lost 4 bases; unmatched junction nucleotides: 12. Per germline, CDR1 MNHEY and CDR2 SMNVEV (reference sequence). The CDR3 spans 17 residues. CDR3 DNA: TGTGCCAGCAGTCCCTCTCTTGGGGACAGGGTTAATCAGCCCCAGCATTTT. As protein: CASSPSLGDRVNQPQHF.

This clonotype has ten or more counts. This chain uses TRBV20-1 with TRBJ2-1, with TRBD2 matching 8 bases. Germline V gene sequence: CDR1 DFQATT, CDR2 SNEGSKA (reference sequence). The ends lost 0 bases at V and 6 bases at J; junction bases unmatched: 7. The length of the CDR3 is 15 residues. The CDR3 DNA sequence: TGCAGTGCTAGAGATCTCGGGGGGGCGACCAATGAGCAGTTCTTC. This translates into CSARDLGGATNEQFF.

J is TRBJ1-2 and V is TRBV27; no clear D gene. The CDR3 spans 12 residues. V lost 7 bases and J lost 2, with 8 bases in between. Germline lookup yields CDR1 MNHEY and CDR2 SMNVEV (reference sequence). CDR3 residues: CASNPDNYGYTF. The CDR3 coding sequence is TGTGCCAGCAACCCTGACAACTATGGCTACACCTTC.

This clonotype was seen only a few times. J is TRBJ2-7 and V is TRBV20-1; D perhaps matches TRBD1 (6 bases). V shed 3 bases and J shed 3 bases, with 15 bases lying between them. The V gene's germline CDR1 is DFQATT and CDR2 SNEGSKA (reference sequence). The CDR3 loop spans 14 amino acids. CDR3 in amino acids: CSARSRQADYEQYF. DNA for the CDR3: TGCAGTGCTAGGTCCAGACAGGCCGACTACGAGCAGTACTTC.

V gene TRBV6-6 combines with J gene TRBJ1-1; D is unclear. With 4 bases removed from V and 1 base from J, the gap between germline ends came to 7 bases. The length of the CDR3 is 13 residues. CDR1 and CDR2 from the germline V gene are MNHNY and SVGAGI (reference sequence). The CDR3 protein is CASSLRENTEAFF. In nucleotides, the CDR3 is TGTGCCAGCAGTTTAAGGGAGAACACTGAAGCTTTCTTT.

This chain uses TRBV5-1 with TRBJ2-3, with a tentative D call TRBD1 (6 bases). CDR3 length equals 15 residues. CDR1 is SGHRS and CDR2 is YFSETQ in the germline V gene. Trimming pared 2 bases from V and 3 bases from J, leaving 13 bases between. CDR3 nucleotide sequence: TGCGCCAGCAGCTTAGGGCAGGGGACAACAGATACGCAGTATTTT. It encodes CASSLGQGTTDTQYF.

The chain has TRBV19 and TRBJ2-1, with D tentatively TRBD1 or TRBD2 (5 bases each). This CDR3 is 15 amino acids long. The ends were cut back, 7 bases at V and 7 bases at J, with 20 bases in the middle. Germline V gene lookup returns CDR1 LNHDA and CDR2 SQIVND (reference sequence). CDR3 DNA sequence: TGTGCCAGTATAGGGACGGCTAGTGGGTGGAATGAGCAGTTCTTC. Its translation is CASIGTASGWNEQFF.

The CDR3 reads CASSYSTDKAEKLFF. In nucleotides, the CDR3 is TGTGCCAGCAGTTACTCGACGGACAAGGCTGAAAAACTGTTTTTT. This chain joins TRBV6-2 or TRBV6-3 and TRBJ1-4; possible D gene TRBD1, 5 bases. The V and J ends lost 0 bases and 7 bases respectively, with 12 bases between them. The CDR3 is made up of 15 amino acids. Germline V gene data show CDR1 as MNHEY and CDR2 as SVGEGT.

This clonotype was detected only a few times. The chain recombines TRBV20-1 with TRBJ2-3, with D tentatively TRBD1 or TRBD2 (5 bases each). The V end lost 4 bases, the J end lost 0 bases, and 11 bases lay between the germline ends. CDR1 and CDR2 (germline): DFQATT, SNEGSKA (reference sequence). The CDR3 spans 14 residues. CDR3 residues: CSAIGATSTDTQYF. CDR3 nucleotide sequence: TGCAGTGCTATCGGGGCTACTAGCACAGATACGCAGTATTTT.

The V call is TRBV4-1, the J call TRBJ2-1; 9 bases are a match to TRBD2. Germline V gene lookup returns CDR1 MGHRA and CDR2 YSYEKL. The CDR3 runs to 18 residues. Unmatched junction bases numbered 12, after V lost 2 bases and J lost 4 bases. Here the CDR3 reads CASSQTPIAGVDYNEQFF. The CDR3 nucleotides are TGCGCCAGCAGCCAAACACCTATAGCGGGGGTCGATTACAATGAGCAGTTCTTC.

This clonotype was counted only a few times. The rearrangement links TRBV11-2 to TRBJ2-3, with 7 positions matching TRBD2. Germline V CDR1 and CDR2: SGHAT, FQNNGV. The CDR3 extends over 15 amino acids. V lost 3 bases, J lost 2 bases, and 5 bases stayed unmatched. The CDR3 is CASSLSGAFTDTQYF. The CDR3 DNA sequence: TGTGCCAGCAGCTTGAGCGGGGCCTTCACAGATACGCAGTATTTT.

The gene calls are TRBV20-1 and TRBJ2-7; D is ambiguous. The V end was cut by 1 base, the J end by 4 bases, with 8 bases between. Germline CDR1 and CDR2: DFQATT and SNEGSKA (reference sequence). This CDR3 contains 12 residues. CDR3 sequence reads: CSARVPPYEQYF. DNA for the CDR3: TGCAGTGCTAGAGTTCCCCCTTACGAGCAGTACTTC.

This clonotype was seen more than once but under ten times. V gene TRBV6-1 combines with J gene TRBJ2-3; the D gene is possibly TRBD1 (5 bases). The CDR3 has 17 residues. V lost 2 bases to trimming and J lost 0 bases, with 15 bases between them. From germline, CDR1 is MNHNS and CDR2 SASEGT. The CDR3 DNA reads as TGTGCCAGCAGTGAACCCCGACAGAGCCCGAGCACAGATACGCAGTATTTT. Translation gives CASSEPRQSPSTDTQYF.

This sequence joins TRBV15 and TRBJ2-2; D is undetermined. V was clipped by 8 bases and J by 5 bases, with 3 bases between them. Germline V gene data show CDR1 as LNHNV and CDR2 as YYDKDF (reference sequence). The length of the CDR3 is 10 residues. CDR3 DNA sequence: TGTGCCACCGGGACCGGGGAGCTGTTTTTT. As protein: CATGTGELFF.

The chain carries TRBV11-2 and TRBJ2-1; D perhaps matches TRBD1 (5 bases). The CDR3 has 18 amino acids. Trimming cost V 5 bases and J 5 bases, with 25 bases left between them. The V gene's germline CDR1 is SGHAT and CDR2 FQNNGV. Here the CDR3 reads CASSTQVRVALEDNEQFF. The DNA for the CDR3 is TGTGCCAGCAGCACACAGGTCAGGGTTGCCCTGGAAGACAATGAGCAGTTCTTC.

This clonotype was seen ten or more times. The chain recombines TRBV7-6 with TRBJ2-1, with D perhaps matching TRBD2 (6 bases). The CDR3 extends over 14 amino acids. With 6 bases removed from V and 3 bases from J, the gap between germline ends came to 12 bases. Germline CDR1 is SGHVS and CDR2 is FNYEAQ. CDR3 coding DNA: TGTGCCAGCAGGGAGGGCCAGGGCTACAATGAGCAGTTCTTC. This codes for CASREGQGYNEQFF.